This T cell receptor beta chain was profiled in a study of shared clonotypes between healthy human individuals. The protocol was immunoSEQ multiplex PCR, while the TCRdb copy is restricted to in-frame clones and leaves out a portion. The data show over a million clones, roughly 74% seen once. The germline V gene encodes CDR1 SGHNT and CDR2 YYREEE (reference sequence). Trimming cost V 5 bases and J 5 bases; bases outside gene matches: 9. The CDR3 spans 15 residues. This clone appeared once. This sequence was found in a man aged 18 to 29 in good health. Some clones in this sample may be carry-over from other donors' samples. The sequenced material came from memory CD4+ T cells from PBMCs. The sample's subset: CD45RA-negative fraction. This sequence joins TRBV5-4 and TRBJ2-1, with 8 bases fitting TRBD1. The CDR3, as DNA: TGTGCCAGCAGACCCGGGACAGGAACCAACAATGAGCAGTTCTTC. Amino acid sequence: CASRPGTGTNNEQFF.